This note documents a single TCR beta chain sequence. Its antigen is currently unknown. This record belongs to a study of CD8 T cells in ankylosing spondylitis. General study points: The study looked at matched synovial fluid samples from ankylosing spondylitis patients. Disease-linked clones were reported to be significantly enriched there. Ankylosing spondylitis blood appeared to be characterized by a TCR beta motif of roughly eight highly homologous variants. Earlier literature documents some of the motif variants in reactive arthritis synovial fluid and blood. Clones linked to disease, bearing a CD8+ phenotype, were relatively rare in peripheral blood.

In germline, CDR1 is SQVTM, CDR2 ANQGSEA. Deletions cut 3 bases from V and 6 bases from J, with 11 bases between. This CDR3 contains 12 residues. Molecular-barcoded quantitative 5'-RACE produced these TCR beta libraries. TCRdb itself ran the 5' RACE reads through MiXCR, one entry per CDR3 protein. The data contain approximately 300,000 distinct CDR3 sequences, 7% to 9% of them singletons. The TCR sequence derives from a male donor with ankylosing spondylitis. The chain is built from TRBV29-1 and TRBJ1-2; D is perhaps TRBD1 (6 bases). The sample comprised blood, either unsorted or a sorted T cell fraction (not recorded which). In DNA form, the CDR3 reads TGCAGCGTTGATTGGTCAGGGGATGGCTACACCTTC. Its protein is CSVDWSGDGYTF.